The present entry profiles one TCR beta chain with its context. Its target is not known. This record belongs to a study of siplizumab effects on memory and regulatory T cells. Study-level findings and limits: No naive or memory phenotype could be assigned to roughly 75-95% of proliferating clones. Contribution to the alloresponse seemed major for naive T cells, which also seemed more diverse than memory cells. Siplizumab significantly decreased alloreactive sequences from unstimulated CD4+ memory cells.

The CDR3 spans 17 residues. Germline V gene sequence: CDR1 SEHNR, CDR2 FQNEAQ (reference sequence). V trimming: 5 bases; J trimming: 3 bases; junction bases outside the gene matches: 7. TCR templates, some 10^5 per sample, were assayed. The assay was immunoSEQ multiplex PCR, and TCRdb's table has in-frame clones only and misses some. The sample consists of roughly 120,000 clones, around nine tenths of them appearing once. Sample: CD4+ T cells sorted from blood. This chain connects TRBV7-9 to TRBJ2-2; 12 bases line up with TRBD2. The receptor was derived from a human donor in good health. For the CDR3, the DNA is TGTGCCAGCAGCCCAACGACTAGCGGGAGCGACACCGGGGAGCTGTTTTTT. Amino acid sequence: CASSPTTSGSDTGELFF.